The 31 T cell receptor beta chains below all came from one sample that was sequenced in a study of OX40 agonist ivuxolimab in advanced cancers. The protocol was immunoSEQ multiplex PCR, while the TCRdb copy is restricted to in-frame clones and leaves out a portion. The sample has 70,000 to 80,000 clones; around 90% are singletons. Sequences were derived from CD4+ or CD8+ T cells sorted from blood, sampled in a trial of the OX40 agonist ivuxolimab. These receptors were collected from an adult with an advanced solid tumor such as melanoma, head and neck, liver or kidney cancer.

The chain recombines TRBV15 with TRBJ1-4, with D hard to call. There are 13 residues in the CDR3. Germline CDR1 is LNHNV and CDR2 is YYDKDF (reference sequence). V was trimmed by 0 bases and J by 8 bases, leaving 7 bases between them. CDR3 DNA: TGTGCCACCAGCAGAGATGAGGTAGAAAAACTGTTTTTT. It translates to CATSRDEVEKLFF.

The chain uses TRBV28 and TRBJ2-7; no clear D. CDR3 length: 11 amino acids. Deletions cut 2 bases from V and 4 bases from J, with 3 bases between. The germline V gene has CDR1 MDHEN and CDR2 SYDVKM. CDR3 nucleotides: TGTGCCAGCAGTTTAGAATACGAGCAGTACTTC. Translating it yields CASSLEYEQYF. The whole variable domain, filled in from reference TRBV28 and TRBJ2-7, reads DVKVTQSSRYLVKRTGEKVFLECVQDMDHENMFWYRQDPGLGLRLIYFSYDVKMKEKGDIPEGYSVSREKKERFSLILESASTNQTSMYLCASSLEYEQYFGPGTRLTVT.

As DNA, the CDR3 is TGTGCCAGCAGCTCGACAGGGAGTTTCACTGAAGCTTTCTTT. As protein: CASSSTGSFTEAFF. The rearrangement uses TRBV11-3 and TRBJ1-1, with 7 positions matching TRBD1. CDR3 size: 14 residues. With 4 bases clipped from V and 4 bases from J, the junction kept 6 bases outside the gene matches. Germline-derived CDR1 and CDR2 are SGHNT and YENEEA. The full variable domain, its missing parts supplied by reference TRBV11-3 and TRBJ1-1, is EAGVVQSPRYKIIEKKQPVAFWCNPISGHNTLYWYLQNLGQGPELLIRYENEEAVDDSQLPKDRFSAERLKGVDSTLKIQPAELGDSAVYLCASSSTGSFTEAFFGQGTRLTVV.

The V gene is TRBV7-9, the J gene TRBJ2-5; 9 bases agree with TRBD2. Germline trimming cut 6 bases from V and 5 bases from J; bases unmatched to any gene: 10. CDR1 is SEHNR and CDR2 is FQNEAQ in the germline V gene (reference sequence). The CDR3 is 15 amino acids. The CDR3 nucleotides are TGTGCCAGCAGGTCGACGGCGGGGGGGTTGGAGACCCAGTACTTC. Translation: CASRSTAGGLETQYF.

Concerning this clone itself: The junction departs from the called germline gene at one end, perhaps through a read error. The rearrangement uses TRBV9 and TRBJ2-6; possibly TRBD1 for D (6 bases). Germline V gene lookup returns CDR1 SGDLS and CDR2 YYNGEE. The CDR3 totals 15 residues. The CDR3 loop is CASTALQGGTNVLTF. The CDR3 region has the DNA TGTGCCAGCACGGCCTTACAGGGTGGGACCAACGTCCTGACTTTC. The whole variable domain, filled in from reference TRBV9 and TRBJ2-6, reads DSGVTQTPKHLITATGQRVTLRCSPRSGDLSVYWYQQSLDQGLQFLIQYYNGEERAKGNILERFSAQQFPDLHSELNLSSLELGDSALYFCASTALQGGTNVLTFGAGSRLTVL.

The chain employs TRBV7-2 and TRBJ2-1, with 12 bases aligning to TRBD2. Germline V gene data show CDR1 as SGHTA and CDR2 as FQGNSA. The CDR3 totals 17 residues. The V gene end was trimmed by 6 bases and the J gene end by 4 bases; junction bases not matched to a gene: 10. In nucleotides, the CDR3 is TGTGCCAGCAGTCATCCATCACTAGCGGGAGGATACAATGAGCAGTTCTTC. Translation: CASSHPSLAGGYNEQFF. Full variable domain (missing parts from reference TRBV7-2 and TRBJ2-1): GAGVSQSPSNKVTEKGKDVELRCDPISGHTALYWYRQSLGQGLEFLIYFQGNSAPDKSGLPSDRFSAERTGGSVSTLTIQRTQQEDSAVYLCASSHPSLAGGYNEQFFGPGTRLTVL.

The gene calls are TRBV5-1 and TRBJ2-3; 7 bases are a match to TRBD2. V lost 5 bases to trimming and J lost 0 bases; unmatched junction nucleotides: 6. This CDR3 spans 15 amino acids. Germline CDR1 reads SGHRS; CDR2 reads YFSETQ. CDR3 coding DNA: TGCGCCAGCAGTATCCAGCGGGGAAGCACAGATACGCAGTATTTT. Its protein is CASSIQRGSTDTQYF.

The chain recombines TRBV18 with TRBJ2-7; D unclear. Germline CDR1 KGHSH, CDR2 LQKENI. V was clipped by 6 bases and J by 2 bases, with 14 bases between them. This CDR3 region has 14 residues. CDR3 amino acids: CASSPPRGTYEQYF. The CDR3 bases are TGTGCCAGCTCCCCTCCCCGAGGAACCTACGAGCAGTACTTC.

The chain joins TRBV28 to TRBJ2-3, with D maybe TRBD1 (6 bases). There are 13 residues in the CDR3. V lost 6 bases and J lost 6, with 13 bases in between. Germline loops: CDR1 MDHEN, CDR2 SYDVKM. CDR3 sequence (DNA): TGTGCCAGCAGCCAACAGGGACCCGATACGCAGTATTTT. This encodes CASSQQGPDTQYF.

The rearrangement links TRBV19 to TRBJ2-7, with unresolved D. Germline lookup yields CDR1 LNHDA and CDR2 SQIVND (reference sequence). This CDR3 has 15 residues. Deletions cut 5 bases from V and 3 bases from J, with 17 bases between. CDR3 loop: CASSLQLGTHYEQYF. The CDR3 nucleotides read TGTGCCAGTAGTCTACAATTGGGAACACACTACGAGCAGTACTTC.

This chain joins TRBV29-1 and TRBJ1-2; D is possibly TRBD1 (5 bases). Germline V gene data show CDR1 as SQVTM and CDR2 as ANQGSEA. V was shortened by 5 bases and J by 4 bases, with 14 bases between the two germline ends. The CDR3 totals 13 residues. CDR3 region: CSVKPQGGYGYTF. CDR3 coding DNA: TGCAGCGTTAAGCCTCAGGGAGGCTATGGCTACACCTTC.

This sequence joins TRBV28 and TRBJ2-7, with 9 bases that match TRBD2. Germline V gene sequence: CDR1 MDHEN, CDR2 SYDVKM. J lost 1 base, V lost 7 bases, and 5 bases had no gene match. The CDR3 covers 14 residues. The CDR3 here is CASITSGSSYEQYF. CDR3 DNA: TGTGCCAGCATTACTAGCGGGTCTTCCTACGAGCAGTACTTC.

A word on this clone: An end of the junction does not agree with germline; a read error may underlie this. The V and J genes are TRBV6-1 and TRBJ2-5, with D perhaps TRBD2 (6 bases). The CDR3 length is 11 residues. The V gene's germline CDR1 is MNHNS and CDR2 SASEGT. CDR3 sequence: CASSLSGTGHF. The CDR3 DNA is TGTGCCAGCAGTCTCTCCGGGACTGGGCACTTC.

The chain is built from TRBV5-4 and TRBJ2-2; D unclear. The CDR3 spans 13 residues. Trimming removed 3 bases at V and 7 bases at J, with 10 bases between. The germline V gene has CDR1 SGHNT and CDR2 YYREEE (reference sequence). CDR3 region: CASSSSWVGELFF. The CDR3 DNA reads as TGTGCCAGCAGCTCCAGCTGGGTCGGGGAGCTGTTTTTT.

V is TRBV7-2 and J is TRBJ2-7; 7 positions agree with TRBD1. CDR1 and CDR2 (germline): SGHTA, FQGNSA. V dropped 2 bases and J dropped 9; count of bases not matched to a gene: 10. The CDR3 runs 14 residues. This CDR3 reads CASSLSGTASGQYF. CDR3 coding DNA: TGTGCCAGCAGCTTATCAGGGACAGCCTCTGGGCAGTACTTC. Combining the CDR3 with reference TRBV7-2 and TRBJ2-7 gives the whole variable domain GAGVSQSPSNKVTEKGKDVELRCDPISGHTALYWYRQSLGQGLEFLIYFQGNSAPDKSGLPSDRFSAERTGGSVSTLTIQRTQQEDSAVYLCASSLSGTASGQYFGPGTRLTVT.

This chain uses TRBV7-2 with TRBJ2-5; maybe TRBD2 (5 bases). V gave up 3 bases and J gave up 0 bases, with 11 bases separating them. The germline V gene encodes CDR1 SGHTA and CDR2 FQGNSA. CDR3 length equals 15 residues. CDR3 sequence (DNA): TGTGCCAGCAGCTTTGGCGGGTCGTACCAAGAGACCCAGTACTTC. Translated, it gives CASSFGGSYQETQYF.

This chain joins TRBV19 and TRBJ2-1, with D perhaps TRBD2 (5 bases). V shed 3 bases and J shed 3 bases, with 12 bases lying between them. The CDR3 extends over 15 amino acids. The germline V gene encodes CDR1 LNHDA and CDR2 SQIVND (reference sequence). The CDR3 loop reads CASSIGLINYNEQFF. The CDR3 region has the DNA TGTGCCAGTAGTATCGGACTGATCAACTACAATGAGCAGTTCTTC.

The V and J genes are TRBV28 and TRBJ2-1; 8 nucleotides line up with TRBD2. Per the germline V gene, CDR1 is MDHEN and CDR2 is SYDVKM. V trimming: 8 bases; J trimming: 6 bases; junction bases outside the gene matches: 9. There are 14 residues in the CDR3. The CDR3 spells CASHLSGRLNEQFF. CDR3 sequence (DNA): TGTGCCAGCCACTTGAGCGGGAGACTCAATGAGCAGTTCTTC. The full variable domain, with the rest looked up from reference TRBV28 and TRBJ2-1, is DVKVTQSSRYLVKRTGEKVFLECVQDMDHENMFWYRQDPGLGLRLIYFSYDVKMKEKGDIPEGYSVSREKKERFSLILESASTNQTSMYLCASHLSGRLNEQFFGPGTRLTVL.

This chain connects TRBV7-2 to TRBJ2-2, with 12 bases that match TRBD2. The ends lost 5 bases at V and 5 bases at J; junction bases unmatched: 0. Germline V CDR1 and CDR2: SGHTA, FQGNSA. The CDR3 runs 14 residues. The CDR3 region has the DNA TGTGCCAGCAGCGGGACTAGCGGGACCGGGGAGCTGTTTTTT. This codes for CASSGTSGTGELFF.

CDR3 loop: CASSGQAGGGELFF. CDR3 bases: TGTGCCAGCAGCGGACAGGCAGGGGGCGGGGAGCTGTTTTTT. The rearrangement joins TRBV7-2 to TRBJ2-2; TRBD1 matches 7 bases. Trimming cost V 5 bases and J 7 bases; bases outside gene matches: 7. Per germline, CDR1 SGHTA and CDR2 FQGNSA. This CDR3 comprises 14 residues.

A single count supports this clone. The rearrangement joins TRBV30 to TRBJ2-1, with D perhaps matching TRBD2 (5 bases). Germline V gene lookup returns CDR1 GTSNPN and CDR2 SVGIG (reference sequence). V was cut by 4 bases and J by 1 base, with 11 bases left in between. CDR3 length: 14 amino acids. CDR3 sequence (DNA): TGTGCCTGGACGGGCGGCGGGTCCTACAATGAGCAGTTCTTC. The encoded protein is CAWTGGGSYNEQFF.

This chain uses TRBV28 with TRBJ2-2; D remains ambiguous. The germline CDR1 and CDR2 sequences are MDHEN and SYDVKM. Trimming took off 7 bases at V and 5 bases at J, with 11 bases between the two ends. The CDR3 is made up of 13 amino acids. CDR3 in DNA: TGTGCCAGCACCCCGGCAAGTACCGGGGAGCTGTTTTTT. This encodes CASTPASTGELFF.

The rearrangement joins TRBV7-2 to TRBJ2-2, with a tentative D call TRBD1 (6 bases). V was cut by 1 base and J by 0 bases, with 6 bases left in between. The CDR3 consists of 15 residues. CDR1 is SGHTA, CDR2 FQGNSA, per germline. CDR3 amino acids: CASSLGGPNTGELFF. CDR3 nucleotides: TGTGCCAGCAGCTTAGGGGGGCCGAACACCGGGGAGCTGTTTTTT.

This chain connects TRBV6-1 to TRBJ2-3; TRBD1 matches 10 bases. Germline V gene sequence: CDR1 MNHNS, CDR2 SASEGT. This CDR3 is built from 15 residues. Trimming at V came to 6 bases and at J to 4 bases, leaving 7 bases not matched to a gene. CDR3 protein: CASRNPGQGSDTQYF. Here the CDR3 DNA reads TGTGCCAGCAGGAACCCGGGACAGGGGTCAGATACGCAGTATTTT.

The J gene is TRBJ2-2, the V gene TRBV18, with TRBD2 as a possible D gene (6 bases). CDR3 size: 18 residues. Germline V CDR1 and CDR2: KGHSH, LQKENI. Trimming removed 3 bases from V and 6 bases from J, with 23 bases in between. The CDR3, as DNA: TGTGCCAGCTCACCGCTAGACATGGGGACTCCCGAAGCCGGGGAGCTGTTTTTT. As protein: CASSPLDMGTPEAGELFF.

Only one count was recorded for this clone. The chain links TRBV4-3 to TRBJ1-4; 10 bases are shared with TRBD1. Germline CDR1 reads LGHNA; CDR2 reads YSLEER. The CDR3 runs to 15 residues. V lost 3 bases and J lost 8; bases outside the gene matches: 6. The CDR3 loop reads CASSHSTGGREKLFF. In DNA, the CDR3 is TGCGCCAGCAGCCACTCGACAGGGGGCAGAGAAAAACTGTTTTTT.

CDR3 amino acids: CASSLGNTGELFF. CDR3 nucleotides: TGTGCCAGCAGCTTAGGGAACACCGGGGAGCTGTTTTTT. The chain carries TRBV7-2 and TRBJ2-2; no clear D. V lost 1 base, J lost 1 base, and 1 base lay in between. Germline loops: CDR1 SGHTA, CDR2 FQGNSA. The CDR3 runs 13 residues.

The chain links TRBV6-6 to TRBJ1-6, with unresolved D. Trimming took 5 bases from V and 10 from J, leaving 15 bases between them. The length of the CDR3 is 14 residues. Per the germline V gene, CDR1 is MNHNY and CDR2 is SVGAGI (reference sequence). The CDR3 here is CASSPPGDGSPLHF. The CDR3 coding sequence is TGTGCCAGCAGTCCCCCGGGAGACGGATCACCCCTCCACTTT.

The chain recombines TRBV27 with TRBJ2-4; D tentatively fits TRBD1 or TRBD2 (5 bases each). Germline CDR1 MNHEY, CDR2 SMNVEV (reference sequence). The CDR3 is 15 residues long. Trimming stripped 3 bases from V and 1 base from J, with 10 bases between. The CDR3 region is CASSLAGAAKNIQYF. The CDR3 nucleotides are TGTGCCAGCAGTTTGGCCGGGGCGGCCAAAAACATTCAGTACTTC.

CDR3 DNA sequence: TGTGCCAGCAGCTGGTCGGTGACAGGGTCAAACTATGGCTACACCTTC. Translating gives CASSWSVTGSNYGYTF. This sequence joins TRBV5-5 and TRBJ1-2; 7 positions match TRBD1. This CDR3 comprises 16 residues. Per the germline V gene, CDR1 is SGHKS and CDR2 is YYEKEE (reference sequence). The V and J ends lost 3 bases and 2 bases, in that order; junction bases with no gene match: 10.

The rearrangement uses TRBV6-5 and TRBJ2-2, with 9 bases that match TRBD1. Germline lookup yields CDR1 MNHEY and CDR2 SVGAGI. V lost 7 bases and J lost 4; bases outside the gene matches: 7. This CDR3 region has 15 residues. For the CDR3, the DNA is TGTGCCAGCACCCCGGGACAGGGTACCACCGGGGAGCTGTTTTTT. It encodes CASTPGQGTTGELFF.